This T cell receptor beta chain was obtained from a study of blood T cell repertoires in COVID-19 (TCRdb year 2020). Notes on the research overall: Collaborator samples came from the United States, Italy and Spain and covered acute and convalescent phases of COVID-19. Samples were obtained from the ongoing ImmuneRACE study (first 160 participants) and from 1,000 to 1,500 subjects provided by 6 global collaborators. A freely available public database, intended as a resource for researchers studying the immune response to SARS-CoV-2, is where the repertoires were released. Deeply sampled blood TCRbeta repertoires from subjects exposed to, actively infected with, or recovered from COVID-19 were included in the dataset. Where available, HLA class I and class II types were obtained from metadata supplied by the sample provider rather than from assay-based typing. Sample metadata almost always included a de-identified subject ID, COVID-19 status, age in years and sex. The material from the prospective study consisted of cDNA or gDNA derived from T cells, B-cell-depleted T cells, or PBMCs.

Concerning this clone itself: Its antigen remains unidentified. The record has no base qualities; no much larger clone is one base away.

Whole blood was collected in K2EDTA tubes by collaborating institutions according to the institutions' own protocols. For TCRbeta analysis, collaborators shipped samples as frozen whole blood, isolated PBMCs, or DNA extracted from either of those sample types. TCRbeta CDR3 regions were amplified from genomic DNA using the immunoSEQ Assay, a bias-controlled multiplex PCR. Processing in the source paper ran as follows. The number of nucleated cells in each sample was estimated by amplification of reference gene primers within the assay. To quantify the absolute abundance of each unique TCRbeta CDR3 rearrangement, sequence reads were collapsed and filtered. Productive Simpson clonality was computed per sample as the square root of Simpson's diversity index over productive rearrangements. Entries here come from immuneACCESS through TCRdb and include only in-frame sequences with V and J called. Some clones fail to appear in such tables; in the studies checked, an unresolved V gene covers under half of the shortfall, and the cause of the remainder is unknown. V, J and clone size derive from that table, while D and trimming were established from the DNA sequence. The sample table contains 450,000 to 500,000 clones; only one count was recorded for over 75% of them. The ten largest make up roughly 3.2% of the sample.

Study-wide findings and limitations: The quantity of clinical and demographic metadata differed by source and by participant and was supplied without curation.

CDR1 and CDR2, per the germline V gene, are SGDLS and YYNGEE. There are 18 amino acids in the CDR3, from cysteine to phenylalanine inclusive. Only the CDR3 portion is preserved as DNA: 54 bases, with reading frame beginning at the first base. Germline trimming amounts to 4 bases on V and 3 bases on J, with 16 as the count of junction bases outside the gene matches. This chain joins TRBV9 to TRBJ1-3; 7 central nucleotides agree with TRBD1. Specimen: peripheral blood. This clonotype was sampled from a human donor in a cohort sampled during active COVID-19. The CDR3 protein: CASSPRAQGSYFGNTIYF. The DNA sequence reads TGTGCCAGCAGCCCAAGGGCACAGGGGAGTTATTTTGGAAACACCATATATTTT.